A single T cell receptor beta chain is shown here with its context. Its recognized antigen is unknown. Base qualities are missing; no much larger clone stands one base away. Enrolling through a virtual design, the prospective study's participants ranged in age from roughly 18 to 100 years and lived across 20 to 30 United States geographic areas. In the prospective study, participants were assigned to cohorts based on the clinical history participants reported in a screening survey and a study questionnaire. Recovered participants in ImmuneRACE Cohort 3 were defined by two consecutive negative NP/OP PCR tests, clearance by a healthcare professional, or resolution of symptoms. In the prospective study, mobile phlebotomists collected whole blood, serum and a nasopharyngeal or oropharyngeal swab from each participant. Participants in the prospective study had the option to provide additional blood draws and questionnaires over an approximately 2-month period. Before DNA extraction, prospective study blood samples were shipped either frozen or at room temperature.

TCRbeta CDR3 regions were amplified from genomic DNA using the immunoSEQ Assay, a bias-controlled multiplex PCR. The paper's data handling went like this. The number of nucleated cells in each sample was estimated by amplification of reference gene primers within the assay. Sequence reads were collapsed and filtered to measure the absolute abundance of every unique TCRbeta CDR3 rearrangement. Productive Simpson clonality was computed per sample as the square root of Simpson's diversity index over productive rearrangements. TCRdb re-hosts the immuneACCESS table, in-frame sequences only. Its copies lack some clones; in the studies checked, an unresolved V gene accounts for under half of them, and the cause for the rest is not known. D and trimming were read from the DNA, whereas the V and J calls and clone size are those reported in that table. The sample has 200,000 to 300,000 clones on record, roughly 86% of them singletons. The ten largest clones take up over 2% of the sample.

This sample is part of a study of blood T cell repertoires in COVID-19 (dated by TCRdb to 2018 to 2020). A note on the overall study: Collaborator samples came from the United States, Italy and Spain and covered acute and convalescent phases of COVID-19. The prospective study material was composed of cDNA or gDNA derived from T cells, B-cell-depleted T cells, or PBMCs. The dataset comprised deeply sampled blood TCRbeta repertoires from subjects exposed to, actively infected with, or recovered from COVID-19. Samples were obtained from the ongoing ImmuneRACE study (first 160 participants) and from 1,254 subjects provided by 6 global collaborators. Nearly every sample came with metadata listing a de-identified subject ID, COVID-19 status, age in years and sex. A freely available public database, intended as a resource for researchers studying the immune response to SARS-CoV-2, is where the repertoires were released. Where available, HLA class I and class II types were obtained from metadata supplied by the sample provider rather than from assay-based typing. The paper as a whole reports these results and caveats: Clinical and demographic metadata were provided uncurated, with the amount varying by source and participant.

Based on the germline V gene, the CDR1 and CDR2 sequences are SGHAT and FQNNGV. The CDR3 spans 12 residues, from the cysteine through the phenylalanine. Just the 36-base CDR3 DNA is kept, in frame starting at base 1. V and J are truncated by 3 bases and 4 bases respectively, leaving an intervening sequence of 6 bases. The chain was built from TRBV11-2 and TRBJ1-1; no D gene is confidently identified. This TCR was recovered from a young woman who had recovered from COVID-19. The source material was PBMCs or T cells enriched from blood (not recorded which). Here the CDR3 is given as CASSFSRTEAFF. The DNA sequence is given as TGTGCCAGCAGCTTTTCCCGCACTGAAGCTTTCTTT.